The 3 T cell receptor beta chains in this list originate from one sample, sequenced in a study of blood T cells in healthy people across ages. Combining a sample-barcoded 5' primer with a J-beta primer mix, a second PCR ran for about 6 to 11 cycles. MiXCR, applied by TCRdb to the 5' RACE reads, yields one record per CDR3 protein. The table has about 1.5 million distinct CDR3 sequences, 42% seen once. The sample taken for sequencing was blood. The receptors come from a woman under 30 in good health.

V is TRBV20-1 and J is TRBJ1-5; D uncertain. The CDR3 has 14 residues. The V gene's germline CDR1 is DFQATT and CDR2 SNEGSKA (reference sequence). V was pared by 7 bases and J by 7 bases, with 20 bases between. The DNA of the CDR3 is TGCAGTGTGAGACTGGCCGCTCAAGGGCAGCCCCAGCATTTT. It encodes CSVRLAAQGQPQHF.

This chain connects TRBV7-2 to TRBJ2-5; D uncertain. CDR1 is SGHTA, CDR2 FQGNSA, per germline. The CDR3 is made up of 12 amino acids. V lost 2 bases to trimming and J lost 5 bases, with 6 bases between them. This CDR3 is CASSLWPETQYF. The CDR3 DNA sequence: TGTGCCAGCAGCTTATGGCCCGAGACCCAGTACTTC. Variable domain in full (rest from reference TRBV7-2 and TRBJ2-5): GAGVSQSPSNKVTEKGKDVELRCDPISGHTALYWYRQSLGQGLEFLIYFQGNSAPDKSGLPSDRFSAERTGGSVSTLTIQRTQQEDSAVYLCASSLWPETQYFGPGTRLLVL.

This sequence joins TRBV9 and TRBJ2-2; D gene ambiguous. Germline CDR1 reads SGDLS; CDR2 reads YYNGEE. This CDR3 spans 14 amino acids. Trimming shortened V by 5 bases and J by 5 bases, and 13 bases separated the two germline ends. The CDR3 loop is CASSRSSSTGELFF. DNA for the CDR3: TGTGCCAGCAGTCGTAGCAGTTCAACCGGGGAGCTGTTTTTT.